The sequence of this TCR beta chain was determined in a study of OX40 agonist ivuxolimab in advanced cancers. Study summary: Patients enrolled in dose escalation were diagnosed with hepatocellular carcinoma, melanoma, renal cell or head and neck cancer. Averaging about 60 years in age, with a range of roughly 23 to 80, the cohort was 82.7% male.

Autoimmune disease history or systemic immunosuppression was exclusionary. Repertoires were generated with immunoSEQ multiplex PCR, while TCRdb's copy carries only in-frame clones and drops some. The data show fewer than 25,000 clones, around 85% seen once. Study outcomes and limitations: CD4+ T cells averaged fewer expanded clones than CD8+ T cells.

Worth noting for this clone: Its antigen is undetermined.

The CDR3 has 15 residues. The trim removed 4 bases at V and 1 base at J, leaving 4 bases unmatched. In germline, CDR1 is SGHNT, CDR2 YYREEE (reference sequence). The clonotype comes from an adult with an advanced solid tumor such as melanoma, head and neck, liver or kidney cancer. Sequencing used CD4+ or CD8+ T cells sorted from blood, obtained in a trial of the OX40 agonist ivuxolimab. V is TRBV5-4 and J is TRBJ2-3, with TRBD2 identical over 9 bases. CDR3 bases: TGTGCCAGCAGCGAGGGACTAGCCGGCACAGATACGCAGTATTTT. Amino acids: CASSEGLAGTDTQYF.